The 13 T cell receptor beta chains below were found in one sample sequenced in a study of cytomegalovirus exposure and HLA in healthy donors. PCR amplification relied on 60 Vbeta primers (plus 13 Jbeta primers). Sequencing was performed with immunoSEQ multiplex PCR; in TCRdb, only in-frame clones are kept and a portion is missing. This table has fewer than 200,000 clones, more than 70% appearing once. The sample was PBMCs. These TCRs come from a male donor in good health and CMV-seronegative.

This clone was seen a handful of times. The chain joins TRBV5-1 to TRBJ1-4; D gene unclear. The CDR3 length is 13 residues. The ends were cut back, 1 base at V and 5 bases at J, with 6 bases in the middle. Per germline, CDR1 SGHRS and CDR2 YFSETQ. The CDR3 spells CASSLRGNEKLFF. The CDR3, as DNA: TGCGCCAGCAGCTTGCGCGGGAATGAAAAACTGTTTTTT.

The CDR3 loop is CASSYSGTAGQTQYF. In DNA form, the CDR3 reads TGTGCCAGCAGTTACTCGGGGACAGCGGGCCAGACCCAGTACTTC. J is TRBJ2-5 and V is TRBV6-5; D may be TRBD1 (7 bases). In germline, CDR1 is MNHEY, CDR2 SVGAGI. V lost 0 bases and J 6 bases, leaving 14 bases between the germline ends. The CDR3 loop spans 15 amino acids.

The genes are TRBV7-9 and TRBJ2-2; maybe TRBD2 (7 bases). Deletions cut 9 bases from V and 4 bases from J, with 21 bases between. This CDR3 region has 16 residues. Looked up from germline, CDR1 is SEHNR and CDR2 is FQNEAQ (reference sequence). The CDR3 sequence is CASGEGGARGTGELFF. The CDR3 DNA is TGTGCCAGTGGGGAGGGGGGCGCACGTGGCACCGGGGAGCTGTTTTTT.

The chain recombines TRBV18 with TRBJ2-2, with 9 bases that match TRBD1. Germline V gene sequence: CDR1 KGHSH, CDR2 LQKENI. J lost 6 bases, V lost 5 bases, and 7 bases had no gene match. The CDR3 loop spans 15 amino acids. CDR3: CASSLRTGDAGELFF. Here the CDR3 DNA reads TGTGCCAGCTCATTAAGGACAGGGGATGCCGGGGAGCTGTTTTTT.

This clone has only one observation. This rearrangement joins TRBV27 to TRBJ1-5; TRBD1 matches at 7 bases. The length of the CDR3 is 15 residues. Germline values: CDR1 MNHEY, CDR2 SMNVEV (reference sequence). J gave up 6 bases and V 8 bases, and 13 bases lay outside the gene matches. CDR3 sequence: CASATQTGWRQPQHF. The CDR3 coding sequence is TGTGCCAGCGCAACTCAGACAGGGTGGCGTCAGCCCCAGCATTTT.

The CDR3 nucleotides read TGTGCCAGTAGTATTCGGGAGCCAGGCTACCTAGCGGGAACTGTGAATGAGCAGTTCTTC. As protein: CASSIREPGYLAGTVNEQFF. V gene TRBV19 combines with J gene TRBJ2-1; 9 bases agree with TRBD2. The V segment lost 3 bases and the J segment 7 bases; nucleotides outside the gene matches: 22. Germline CDR1 reads LNHDA; CDR2 reads SQIVND (reference sequence). The CDR3 is 20 residues long.

V gene TRBV6-4 combines with J gene TRBJ1-5; D uncertain. The germline V gene has CDR1 MRHNA and CDR2 SNTAGT. The CDR3 contains 13 residues. The V gene lost 3 bases and the J gene lost 7 bases, with 10 bases spanning the gap. In nucleotides, the CDR3 is TGTGCCAGCAGTGAATTGGCCGGGCAGCCCCAGCATTTT. Its protein is CASSELAGQPQHF.

This chain uses TRBV7-6 with TRBJ1-6; D not resolved. V was clipped by 2 bases and J by 10 bases, with 9 bases between them. The CDR3 is 13 residues long. Germline CDR1 reads SGHVS; CDR2 reads FNYEAQ. CDR3 loop: CASSLSGESPLHF. CDR3 nucleotide sequence: TGTGCCAGCAGCTTATCGGGAGAATCACCCCTCCACTTT.

By proportion, this clone is large. This CDR3 is CASSEGQNNEQFF. CDR3 DNA: TGTGCCAGCAGTGAGGGACAGAACAATGAGCAGTTCTTC. The V and J genes are TRBV6-4 and TRBJ2-1; 7 bases match TRBD1. The V gene's germline CDR1 is MRHNA and CDR2 SNTAGT. The CDR3 totals 13 residues. V was clipped by 3 bases and J by 5 bases; unmatched bases: 1.

The chain joins TRBV6-5 to TRBJ2-7; TRBD1 matches 7 bases. The V and J ends lost 4 bases and 3 bases, in that order; junction bases with no gene match: 9. Germline V gives CDR1 MNHEY, CDR2 SVGAGI. This CDR3 comprises 15 residues. The CDR3, as DNA: TGTGCCAGCAGTTCCGTAGACAGGGAAGACTACGAGCAGTACTTC. It specifies CASSSVDREDYEQYF.

Only a few counts were recorded for this clone. This chain uses TRBV6-5 with TRBJ2-2; TRBD1 matches 7 bases. J gave up 6 bases and V 6 bases, and 10 bases lay outside the gene matches. The CDR3 is 15 amino acids. The germline V gene encodes CDR1 MNHEY and CDR2 SVGAGI. The CDR3 DNA follows: TGTGCCAGCAGCCAGACCACAGGGGCGTCCGGGGAGCTGTTTTTT. As protein: CASSQTTGASGELFF.

The chain employs TRBV28 and TRBJ1-2; D is ambiguous. The V and J ends lost 7 bases and 3 bases respectively, with 12 bases between them. The length of the CDR3 is 13 residues. CDR1 and CDR2 (germline): MDHEN, SYDVKM. DNA for the CDR3: TGTGCCAGCACCCCTCTATTGGACTATGGCTACACCTTC. This gives the protein CASTPLLDYGYTF.

This clone was detected a few times. The V and J genes are TRBV18 and TRBJ2-7; D possibly corresponds to TRBD1 (5 bases). This CDR3 spans 14 amino acids. Germline V gives CDR1 KGHSH, CDR2 LQKENI. V gave up 4 bases and J gave up 0 bases, with 10 bases separating them. CDR3 amino acids: CASSLLTDSYEQYF. The CDR3 region has the DNA TGTGCCAGCTCACTCTTGACAGACTCCTACGAGCAGTACTTC.